The T cell receptor (beta chain) under discussion was sequenced for a study of cytotoxic CD8 clonotypes in ibrutinib-treated CLL. Study-wide results and caveats: Sampling of sustained-remission and progressing patients occurred at differing times.

This clone turned up a few times. Its antigen remains unknown. Using immunoSEQ multiplex PCR, the repertoire was profiled, and TCRdb retains in-frame clones only, with some absent. The table records about 160,000 clones, 70% to 85% of them present only once. Germline loops: CDR1 SGHRS, CDR2 YFSETQ. V lost 0 bases and J 2 bases, leaving 12 bases between the germline ends. The CDR3 sequence is 15 residues long. Specimen: PBMCs, collected after 24 months of ibrutinib treatment. The J gene is TRBJ2-7, the V gene TRBV5-1; D call uncertain. This TCR was sampled from a human donor with chronic lymphocytic leukemia. The CDR3 DNA is TGCGCCAGCAGCTTGGCCCAGACGGGCCCCTACGAGCAGTACTTC. Its protein product is CASSLAQTGPYEQYF.